Only a few counts were recorded for the clone carrying this T cell receptor (beta chain). This entry belongs to a study of cytomegalovirus exposure and HLA in healthy donors. Study overall: Around 180 million T cells yielded 110 million or so unique TCR beta sequences in earlier analysis. Early release data held about 92 million unique TCRs from HLA-typed donors.

After removal of 5 bases from V and 5 bases from J, the junction contained 8 bases not matched to a gene. Looked up from germline, CDR1 is SGHVS and CDR2 is FQNEAQ. The CDR3 length is 15 residues. The PCR ran on 60 Vbeta and 13 Jbeta primers. Some clones are missing from TCRdb's copy, which holds only in-frame ones; the method was immunoSEQ multiplex PCR. This table holds 90,000 to 120,000 clones, around three quarters found once. The chain recombines TRBV7-8 with TRBJ2-5; TRBD1 matches at 10 bases. Specimen: PBMCs. The TCR was taken from a man aged 30 to 39 in good health and CMV-seronegative. The CDR3 loop is CASSRDRGQLETQYF. In DNA form, the CDR3 reads TGTGCCAGCAGCCGCGACAGGGGGCAGCTTGAGACCCAGTACTTC.